This T cell receptor beta chain was documented in a study of T cell responses to AZD1222 COVID-19 vaccine. Whole-study findings and limits: Repertoires were obtained only post-peak T cell response. Donors skewed white British and female; clonal diversity was possibly underestimated.

Details on this clone: Its target is unknown.

This CDR3 has 15 amino acids. CDR1 is SGHRS, CDR2 YFSETQ, per germline. V shed 4 bases, J shed 6 bases, and the junction held 12 bases outside the gene matches. TCRdb's copy holds only in-frame clones and misses some; the assay was immunoSEQ multiplex PCR. The table lists 160,000 or so clones, approximately 92% of them singletons, with about 3% in the top ten. The material sequenced was peripheral blood, taken on day 0 of AZD1222 vaccination. The rearrangement joins TRBV5-1 to TRBJ1-1; 7 bases align to TRBD1. This clonotype was sampled from an adult in good health. The CDR3 nucleotides read TGCGCCAGCAGCCTAGCCGACAGGGATGAGGCTGAAGCTTTCTTT. It is translated as CASSLADRDEAEAFF. Together with reference TRBV5-1 and TRBJ1-1, the CDR3 gives the full variable domain: KAGVTQTPRYLIKTRGQQVTLSCSPISGHRSVSWYQQTPGQGLQFLFEYFSETQRNKGNFPGRFSGRQFSNSRSEMNVSTLELGDSALYLCASSLADRDEAEAFFGQGTRLTVV.